This T cell receptor beta chain stems from a study of blood T cell repertoires in COVID-19. J gave up 6 bases and V 5 bases, and 0 bases lay outside the gene matches. The CDR3 runs to 13 residues. Germline V CDR1 and CDR2: MNHEY, SMNVEV (reference sequence). The assay was immunoSEQ multiplex PCR, and TCRdb's table has in-frame clones only and misses some. The sample lists roughly 360,000 clones, 81% occurring once. The TCR sequence derives from a human donor with acute or convalescent COVID-19. The donor label of this sample is uncertain. Source material: peripheral blood. This chain connects TRBV27 to TRBJ1-6; TRBD1 aligns across 8 bases. Here the CDR3 DNA reads TGTGCCAGCAGTACAGGGGGTAATTCACCCCTCCACTTT. It encodes CASSTGGNSPLHF.